The clone carrying this T cell receptor (beta chain) appeared a few times. This CDR3 has 15 residues. Germline V gives CDR1 SGHNT, CDR2 YYREEE (reference sequence). V was shortened by 0 bases and J by 4 bases, with 13 bases between the two germline ends. The data were taken from a study of cytomegalovirus exposure and HLA in healthy donors. The PCR contained 60 Vbeta and 13 Jbeta primers. Sequencing used immunoSEQ multiplex PCR; TCRdb keeps in-frame clones, though not all of them. The data contain 100,000 to 150,000 clones, about 78% of them singletons. The clonotype comes from a human donor in good health. The sample consisted of PBMCs. V and J are TRBV5-4 and TRBJ1-2; D is ambiguous. CDR3 sequence (DNA): TGTGCCAGCAGCTTGGTAGCGGGCAGGACCTATGGCTACACCTTC. Residues: CASSLVAGRTYGYTF.